One sample yielded the 3 T cell receptor beta chains listed below, sequenced in a study of OX40 agonist ivuxolimab in advanced cancers. Generated by immunoSEQ multiplex PCR, the TCRdb table keeps only in-frame clones and is missing some. The sample carries tens of thousands of clones, about 83% recorded once. Sequencing was performed on CD4+ or CD8+ T cells sorted from blood, taken in a trial of the OX40 agonist ivuxolimab. The receptors stem from an adult with an advanced solid tumor such as melanoma, head and neck, liver or kidney cancer.

The V call is TRBV28, the J call TRBJ1-5; D is unclear. CDR3 length: 19 residues. CDR1 MDHEN and CDR2 SYDVKM come from the germline V gene. Trimming pared 5 bases from V and 4 bases from J, leaving 27 bases between. The CDR3, as DNA: TGTGCCAGCAGTGCCTCCCCATTCCACCCACCCGTGGGTAATCAGCCCCAGCATTTT. Amino acid sequence: CASSASPFHPPVGNQPQHF.

The chain recombines TRBV10-3 with TRBJ1-5; 7 nucleotides line up with TRBD1. V was pared by 5 bases and J by 5 bases, with 6 bases of the junction left unmatched. In germline, CDR1 is ENHRY, CDR2 SYGVKD. CDR3 size: 14 residues. CDR3 protein: CAISRQGGHQPQHF. As DNA, the CDR3 is TGTGCCATCAGTCGACAGGGAGGACATCAGCCCCAGCATTTT.

By frequency in the sample, this clone is medium-sized. The chain uses TRBV6-1 and TRBJ2-1; 10 positions match TRBD1. Germline CDR1 and CDR2: MNHNS and SASEGT. The CDR3 is 14 amino acids. V lost 7 bases to trimming and J lost 7 bases; unmatched junction nucleotides: 7. This chain's CDR3 is CASTPGQGRNEQFF. The CDR3 region has the DNA TGTGCCAGCACACCGGGACAGGGGAGAAATGAGCAGTTCTTC.